Shown below are 28 T cell receptor beta chains from a single sample sequenced in a study of control samples from healthy donors and cancer patients. Generated by immunoSEQ multiplex PCR, the TCRdb table keeps only in-frame clones and is missing some. Among 95,000 to 100,000 clones, roughly four fifths were seen once, and the ten largest hold roughly 2%. The sequenced sample was blood. The receptors originated from a man in his 60s in good health.

The CDR3 DNA reads as TGTGCCAGCAGTTTGGGGGGAGGCCGTGAAAAACTGTTTTTT. This translates into CASSLGGGREKLFF. The gene calls are TRBV27 and TRBJ1-4, with a possible D match to TRBD1 (5 bases). Deletions cut 3 bases from V and 7 bases from J, with 12 bases between. Germline V gene sequence: CDR1 MNHEY, CDR2 SMNVEV (reference sequence). The CDR3 extends over 14 amino acids.

The CDR3 loop is CASSPTGQSTDTQYF. CDR3 in DNA: TGTGCCAGCAGCCCCACAGGGCAGAGCACAGATACGCAGTATTTT. The chain is built from TRBV11-3 and TRBJ2-3; tentative D call: TRBD1 (6 bases). V lost 5 bases and J 0 bases, leaving 12 bases between the germline ends. This CDR3 has 15 amino acids. Germline V gene sequence: CDR1 SGHNT, CDR2 YENEEA.

The sample holds one count of this clone. The chain combines TRBV6-1 with TRBJ2-5; perhaps TRBD2 as D (6 bases). Germline V gene sequence: CDR1 MNHNS, CDR2 SASEGT. The CDR3 totals 15 residues. Between the trimmed V and J ends, which lost 3 bases and 1 base, there was a span of 12 bases. CDR3 sequence (DNA): TGTGCCAGCAGTGATGGGGTCGGGAGCCAAGAGACCCAGTACTTC. Its translation: CASSDGVGSQETQYF.

This chain uses TRBV7-2 with TRBJ1-6; D perhaps matches TRBD1 (6 bases). V gave up 5 bases and J gave up 6 bases, with 11 bases separating them. CDR1 is SGHTA and CDR2 is FQGNSA in the germline V gene. This CDR3 is built from 14 residues. The CDR3 here is CASSQDSRNSPLHF. DNA for the CDR3: TGTGCCAGCAGCCAGGACAGCCGTAATTCACCCCTCCACTTT.

The chain has TRBV30 and TRBJ1-1, with TRBD1 matching over 8 bases. This CDR3 is 13 amino acids long. Unmatched junction bases numbered 9, after V lost 7 bases and J lost 5 bases. CDR1 is GTSNPN and CDR2 is SVGIG in the germline V gene (reference sequence). In nucleotides, the CDR3 is TGTGCCTACACGACAGGGGTAGTTACTGAAGCTTTCTTT. This codes for CAYTTGVVTEAFF.

The chain recombines TRBV2 with TRBJ2-3; TRBD1 matches 9 bases. The trim removed 2 bases at V and 3 bases at J, leaving 6 bases unmatched. CDR3 length: 16 amino acids. Germline loops: CDR1 SNHLY, CDR2 FYNNEI. CDR3 coding DNA: TGTGCCAGCAGTGAATGGCGAGGACAGGGGACAGATACGCAGTATTTT. This codes for CASSEWRGQGTDTQYF.

The rearrangement uses TRBV6-5 and TRBJ2-7; 8 nucleotides agree with TRBD2. The CDR3 loop spans 14 amino acids. V gave up 2 bases and J gave up 5 bases; unmatched junction bases: 5. Germline loops: CDR1 MNHEY, CDR2 SVGAGI. The CDR3 sequence is CASSYRGGSNEQYF. CDR3 nucleotide sequence: TGTGCCAGCAGTTACCGGGGGGGGTCTAACGAGCAGTACTTC.

This sequence joins TRBV5-4 and TRBJ2-2; D is perhaps TRBD1 or TRBD2 (6 bases each). The germline CDR1 and CDR2 sequences are SGHNT and YYREEE (reference sequence). The CDR3 contains 16 residues. The ends were cut back, 3 bases at V and 3 bases at J, with 15 bases in the middle. The CDR3 sequence: CASSSQRGADTGELFF. The CDR3 DNA reads TGTGCCAGCAGCTCCCAAAGGGGGGCCGACACCGGGGAGCTGTTTTTT.

The rearrangement uses TRBV5-1 and TRBJ2-7, with D perhaps TRBD1 (8 bases). V lost 4 bases, J lost 4 bases, and 33 bases lay in between. This CDR3 region has 20 residues. CDR1 and CDR2 (germline): SGHRS, YFSETQ. The DNA of the CDR3 is TGCGCCAGCAGCGGAACATTCCGACAGGGGCATCTTGACGGGAGGTACGAGCAGTACTTC. This gives the protein CASSGTFRQGHLDGRYEQYF.

This clone has a single count. This chain connects TRBV14 to TRBJ2-1; perhaps TRBD1 as D (6 bases). Germline CDR1 SGHDN, CDR2 FVKESK. V was cut by 8 bases and J by 1 base, with 15 bases left in between. The CDR3 has 15 residues. The CDR3 region is CASDQLGASYNEQFF. CDR3 nucleotides: TGTGCCAGCGACCAGTTGGGGGCTTCCTACAATGAGCAGTTCTTC.

Worth noting for this clone: This sample also contains other DNA sequences that code for the same CDR3. The V call is TRBV4-1, the J call TRBJ1-5, with a possible D match to TRBD1 (5 bases). Trimming removed 0 bases from V and 4 bases from J, with 10 bases in between. The germline V gene encodes CDR1 MGHRA and CDR2 YSYEKL. The CDR3 is 15 residues long. CDR3 region: CASSQEPGVNQPQHF. CDR3 bases: TGCGCCAGCAGCCAAGAACCGGGGGTAAATCAGCCCCAGCATTTT.

This clone was observed a few times. The chain couples TRBV6-5 to TRBJ1-2; maybe TRBD1 (6 bases). Germline CDR1 reads MNHEY; CDR2 reads SVGAGI. Trimming removed 6 bases at V and 0 bases at J, with 14 bases between. This CDR3 is 15 amino acids long. The CDR3 reads CASSSRRTANYGYTF. The CDR3, as DNA: TGTGCCAGCAGCTCCAGACGGACAGCTAACTATGGCTACACCTTC.

The V gene is TRBV4-2, the J gene TRBJ2-1; no definite D call. The CDR3 has 13 residues. The V end was cut by 0 bases, the J end by 10 bases, with 10 bases between. Germline lookup yields CDR1 LGHNA and CDR2 YNFKEQ. The CDR3 nucleotides read TGTGCCAGCAGCCAAGATCTCGGCCAGGAGCAGTTCTTC. Translated: CASSQDLGQEQFF.

This chain uses TRBV30 with TRBJ2-2, with D possibly TRBD1 on 6 matching bases. V lost 3 bases to trimming and J lost 4 bases, with 12 bases between them. Germline V CDR1 and CDR2: GTSNPN, SVGIG (reference sequence). The CDR3 sequence is 14 residues long. CDR3 region: CAWRAGASTGELFF. The CDR3 nucleotides read TGTGCCTGGAGGGCAGGGGCATCCACCGGGGAGCTGTTTTTT.

This chain links TRBV30 with TRBJ2-2; weak D call: TRBD1 (5 bases). Germline CDR1 is GTSNPN and CDR2 is SVGIG (reference sequence). This CDR3 is 13 amino acids long. V was shortened by 4 bases and J by 1 base, with 7 bases between the two germline ends. The CDR3, as DNA: TGTGCCTGGAATGGACAGAACACCGGGGAGCTGTTTTTT. It encodes CAWNGQNTGELFF.

V is TRBV2 and J is TRBJ1-1; D not resolved. CDR3 length equals 13 residues. Per the germline V gene, CDR1 is SNHLY and CDR2 is FYNNEI. V lost 4 bases to trimming and J lost 0 bases, with 6 bases between them. This CDR3 is CASSGLMNTEAFF. The CDR3 region has the DNA TGTGCCAGCAGTGGTCTTATGAACACTGAAGCTTTCTTT.

The chain is built from TRBV30 and TRBJ1-1, with D possibly matching TRBD1 (5 bases). Germline values: CDR1 GTSNPN, CDR2 SVGIG (reference sequence). V was cut by 3 bases and J by 5 bases, with 13 bases left in between. The CDR3 length is 13 residues. The CDR3 here is CAWSGGQGTEAFF. CDR3 sequence (DNA): TGTGCCTGGAGCGGAGGCCAGGGAACTGAAGCTTTCTTT.

The chain employs TRBV11-3 and TRBJ2-2; weak D call: TRBD1 (6 bases). The ends were cut back, 6 bases at V and 4 bases at J, with 15 bases in the middle. The germline V gene has CDR1 SGHNT and CDR2 YENEEA. The CDR3 length is 15 residues. CDR3 nucleotide sequence: TGTGCCAGCAGTCTGGGGCAGGGGTCCACCGGGGAGCTGTTTTTT. Amino acid sequence: CASSLGQGSTGELFF.

This sequence joins TRBV5-1 and TRBJ2-1, with D perhaps TRBD1 (6 bases). The V gene's germline CDR1 is SGHRS and CDR2 YFSETQ. Trimming shortened V by 0 bases and J by 4 bases, and 11 bases separated the two germline ends. This CDR3 spans 15 amino acids. The CDR3 reads CASSLGGTKYNEQFF. The DNA for the CDR3 is TGCGCCAGCAGCTTGGGTGGGACAAAGTACAATGAGCAGTTCTTC.

The chain carries TRBV21-1 and TRBJ2-5; no check of the table's D call, TRBD2, against the DNA was made. TRBV21-1 is a documented pseudogene. This CDR3 is 17 amino acids long. The CDR3 loop reads CASSKPFSGQDGETQYF. The CDR3 region has the DNA TGTGCCAGCAGCAAACCCTTTAGCGGACAAGACGGGGAGACCCAGTACTTC.

The chain employs TRBV5-1 and TRBJ1-2; 9 bases match TRBD1. Losses at the gene ends were 0 bases for V and 7 bases for J; bases not matched to a gene: 7. The CDR3 sequence is 15 residues long. Germline V gives CDR1 SGHRS, CDR2 YFSETQ. The CDR3: CASSLGQQGALGYTF. In nucleotides, the CDR3 is TGCGCCAGCAGCTTGGGACAACAGGGGGCGCTTGGCTACACCTTC.

This sequence joins TRBV5-1 and TRBJ2-2; TRBD2 is a possible D gene (6 bases). Per the germline V gene, CDR1 is SGHRS and CDR2 is YFSETQ. With 0 bases removed from V and 0 bases from J, the gap between germline ends came to 6 bases. The CDR3 spans 15 residues. This CDR3 is CASSLERANTGELFF. The CDR3 nucleotides are TGCGCCAGCAGCTTGGAGCGGGCGAACACCGGGGAGCTGTTTTTT.

V is TRBV6-5 and J is TRBJ1-3; TRBD1 might be the D (6 bases). Germline-derived CDR1 and CDR2 are MNHEY and SVGAGI. There are 15 residues in the CDR3. Trimming took 6 bases from V and 0 from J, leaving 12 bases between them. CDR3 sequence: CASSHRVPSGNTIYF. Here the CDR3 DNA reads TGTGCCAGCAGCCACAGGGTACCCTCTGGAAACACCATATATTTT.

The rearrangement uses TRBV11-2 and TRBJ2-5; tentative D call: TRBD2 (6 bases). V lost 5 bases, J lost 0 bases, and 7 bases lay in between. Germline assignment: CDR1 SGHAT and CDR2 FQNNGV. The CDR3 is 13 amino acids. The CDR3 reads CASSRDYQETQYF. Written as DNA, the CDR3 is TGTGCCAGCAGCCGGGACTACCAAGAGACCCAGTACTTC.

The V and J genes are TRBV9 and TRBJ2-2; D remains unclear. The V end was cut by 3 bases, the J end by 5 bases, with 8 bases between. CDR1 SGDLS and CDR2 YYNGEE come from the germline V gene. CDR3 length: 13 amino acids. CDR3 protein: CASSERLTGELFF. The DNA of the CDR3 is TGTGCCAGCAGCGAGAGGTTGACCGGGGAGCTGTTTTTT.

This clone was observed once. The chain links TRBV28 to TRBJ2-7; 7 bases match TRBD1. V lost 1 base, J lost 6 bases, and 9 bases stayed unmatched. CDR3 length equals 15 residues. Germline V gene lookup returns CDR1 MDHEN and CDR2 SYDVKM. CDR3 in amino acids: CASSLFLTGDGEQYF. The CDR3 nucleotides are TGTGCCAGCAGTTTATTTTTAACAGGGGACGGCGAGCAGTACTTC.

This chain uses TRBV6-1 with TRBJ2-4, with D tentatively TRBD2 (6 bases). The V gene lost 1 base and the J gene lost 9 bases, with 13 bases spanning the gap. Germline V gene lookup returns CDR1 MNHNS and CDR2 SASEGT. The CDR3 extends over 14 amino acids. CDR3 protein: CASSEVGGRGIQYF. Here the CDR3 DNA reads TGTGCCAGCAGTGAAGTGGGGGGAAGAGGCATTCAGTACTTC.

The chain combines TRBV6-4 with TRBJ2-2, with D maybe TRBD2 (6 bases). This CDR3 contains 16 residues. Germline CDR1 reads MRHNA; CDR2 reads SNTAGT. V shed 4 bases and J shed 4 bases, with 16 bases lying between them. DNA for the CDR3: TGTGCCAGCAGTGCTGGAGGGGTAGGGAGCACCGGGGAGCTGTTTTTT. Translating it yields CASSAGGVGSTGELFF.